These 4 T cell receptor beta chains were sequenced from one sample in a study of shared clonotypes between healthy human individuals (TCRdb year 2020). CD8 naive samples were obtained by positive selection for CCR7 among CD45RO-negative cells, yielding a CD45RA+CCR7+ population from which TemRA cells were excluded. Receptors were amplified or captured by the immunoSEQ multiplex PCR assay. As stored in TCRdb, this immuneACCESS dataset retains in-frame rearrangements with V and J assigned. A fraction of the clones does not appear; measured against another copy, unresolved V genes explain less than half of the discrepancy, and the remainder lacks a known reason. In this sample the table shows around 2.1 million clones, under 95% of which occur a single time. The ten largest clones represent approximately 1.7% of the sample. Sequencing was carried out using naive CD8+ T cells from PBMCs. Explained via the paper, the cell subset or site label denotes: CD45RA+CCR7+. These receptors were collected from a man aged 18 to 30 in good health. Some clones in this sample may be carry-over from other donors' samples.

The chain links TRBV11-3 to TRBJ2-7, with 7 bases that match TRBD2. Germline-derived CDR1 and CDR2 are SGHNT and YENEEA. The CDR3 spans 12 residues. The J segment lost 4 bases and the V segment lost 5 bases, leaving 2 bases of the junction unmatched. The CDR3 region has the DNA TGTGCCAGCAGCCCGGGAGGATACGAGCAGTACTTC. Translated, it gives CASSPGGYEQYF.

This chain connects TRBV4-1 to TRBJ2-2; D is undetermined. V was clipped by 1 base and J by 1 base, with 13 bases between them. The length of the CDR3 is 17 residues. Per the germline V gene, CDR1 is MGHRA and CDR2 is YSYEKL. The CDR3 region is CASSQVRPTRNTGELFF. For the CDR3, the DNA is TGCGCCAGCAGCCAAGTGCGGCCGACCCGGAACACCGGGGAGCTGTTTTTT.

This chain joins TRBV7-2 and TRBJ2-3; unclear D gene. Per the germline V gene, CDR1 is SGHTA and CDR2 is FQGNSA. The V and J ends lost 6 bases and 0 bases respectively, with 19 bases between them. The CDR3 spans 17 residues. CDR3 protein: CASRPRIVAESTDTQYF. The CDR3 coding sequence is TGTGCCAGCAGGCCAAGAATTGTAGCTGAGAGCACAGATACGCAGTATTTT.

The chain joins TRBV5-4 to TRBJ2-7; 10 bases are shared with TRBD1. The CDR3 sequence is 15 residues long. CDR1 is SGHNT and CDR2 is YYREEE in the germline V gene (reference sequence). The V segment lost 5 bases and the J segment 0 bases; nucleotides outside the gene matches: 5. In DNA, the CDR3 is TGTGCCAGCAGTTGGGACAGGGGACTCTCCTACGAGCAGTACTTC. Translated, it gives CASSWDRGLSYEQYF.